The 20 T cell receptor beta chains below come from one sample, sequenced in a study of blood T cell repertoires in COVID-19. Measured with immunoSEQ multiplex PCR; TCRdb has only the in-frame clones, and not every one. The table lists about 81,000 clones, around 89% of them singletons. The sequenced sample was PBMCs or T cells enriched from blood (not recorded which). The receptors stem from a woman in her forties or fifties with acute COVID-19.

The chain couples TRBV5-1 to TRBJ2-5, with D unclear. This CDR3 has 14 amino acids. Trimming took 2 bases from V and 0 from J, leaving 8 bases between them. In germline, CDR1 is SGHRS, CDR2 YFSETQ. The CDR3 spells CASSLTENQETQYF. CDR3 nucleotide sequence: TGCGCCAGCAGCTTAACAGAAAACCAAGAGACCCAGTACTTC.

V is TRBV12-5 and J is TRBJ1-6; D possibly corresponds to TRBD1 (6 bases). CDR1 and CDR2 from the germline V gene are LGHNT and FRNRAP. Trimming left V 3 bases short and J 7 bases short, with 10 bases between. The length of the CDR3 is 14 residues. The CDR3 coding sequence is TGTGCTAGTGGTTTCGGACAGTCAAATTCACCCCTCCACTTT. Protein product: CASGFGQSNSPLHF.

V is TRBV5-1 and J is TRBJ2-5; 9 nucleotides line up with TRBD1. V gave up 4 bases and J gave up 4 bases; unmatched junction bases: 11. CDR1 SGHRS and CDR2 YFSETQ come from the germline V gene. The CDR3 loop spans 16 amino acids. CDR3 sequence reads: CASSEATGTGRETQYF. Here the CDR3 DNA reads TGCGCCAGCAGCGAAGCCACCGGGACAGGGAGAGAGACCCAGTACTTC.

V and J are TRBV27 and TRBJ2-6, with 7 bases identical to TRBD2. CDR3 length equals 22 residues. The germline CDR1 and CDR2 sequences are MNHEY and SMNVEV (reference sequence). Trimming cost V 6 bases and J 0 bases; bases outside gene matches: 23. The CDR3 loop is CASSSGVWDGRRRVSGANVLTF. In nucleotides, the CDR3 is TGTGCCAGCAGCAGCGGGGTCTGGGACGGGAGGAGGAGGGTCTCTGGGGCCAACGTCCTGACTTTC.

V gene TRBV3-1 (or the pseudogene TRBV3-2) combines with J gene TRBJ2-3; the match to TRBD2 covers 7 bases. The CDR3 sequence is 14 residues long. Germline CDR1 is LGHDT and CDR2 is YNNKEL (reference sequence). The V gene end was trimmed by 0 bases and the J gene end by 8 bases; junction bases not matched to a gene: 5. The DNA for the CDR3 is TGTGCCAGCAGCCAAGATAGAAGCGGGGTTACGCAGTATTTT. Protein sequence: CASSQDRSGVTQYF.

The rearrangement joins TRBV15 to TRBJ2-1; 9 bases are a match to TRBD2. In germline, CDR1 is LNHNV, CDR2 YYDKDF (reference sequence). The CDR3 consists of 15 residues. V shed 0 bases and J 7 bases; nucleotides not matched to a gene: 4. Here the CDR3 DNA reads TGTGCCACCAGCAGAGAGGCGGGAGGGGGAAATGAGCAGTTCTTC. Its translation is CATSREAGGGNEQFF.

The chain uses TRBV25-1 and TRBJ2-7; 11 bases are a match to TRBD2. There are 15 residues in the CDR3. Germline V gene sequence: CDR1 MGHDK, CDR2 SYGVNS. The junction had 2 bases not matched to a gene; V was cut back by 4 bases and J by 0 bases. This CDR3 is CASSGTSGLSYEQYF. CDR3 in DNA: TGTGCCAGCAGTGGGACTAGCGGGCTCTCCTACGAGCAGTACTTC.

The rearrangement links TRBV7-2 to TRBJ2-5, with TRBD2 matching over 12 bases. The V gene end was trimmed by 5 bases and the J gene end by 5 bases; junction bases not matched to a gene: 9. This CDR3 region has 16 residues. The germline V gene has CDR1 SGHTA and CDR2 FQGNSA. CDR3 amino acids: CASSTGLAGRGETQYF. CDR3 DNA: TGTGCCAGCAGCACCGGACTAGCGGGGAGGGGGGAGACCCAGTACTTC.

CDR3 loop: CASSIAGNSYNEQFF. The CDR3 region has the DNA TGTGCCAGTAGTATTGCGGGAAACTCCTACAATGAGCAGTTCTTC. The chain links TRBV19 to TRBJ2-1, with D possibly TRBD2 on 6 matching bases. The CDR3 runs to 15 residues. V was clipped by 3 bases and J by 0 bases, with 9 bases between them. CDR1 LNHDA and CDR2 SQIVND come from the germline V gene (reference sequence).

This clone was seen a single time. The V and J genes are TRBV6-5 and TRBJ2-7; weak D call: TRBD2 (5 bases). Looked up from germline, CDR1 is MNHEY and CDR2 is SVGAGI. The CDR3 covers 12 residues. The V gene lost 6 bases and the J gene lost 7 bases, with 13 bases spanning the gap. This CDR3 is CASSQGRREQYF. The CDR3 region has the DNA TGTGCCAGCAGCCAAGGACGGAGGGAGCAGTACTTC.

This clone occurred once. This chain connects TRBV6-2 or TRBV6-3 to TRBJ2-1; the match to TRBD2 covers 10 bases. Per germline, CDR1 MNHEY and CDR2 SVGEGT. With 2 bases clipped from V and 8 bases from J, the junction kept 9 bases outside the gene matches. The CDR3 sequence is 16 residues long. CDR3 region: CASSYRLAGAKDEQFF. The CDR3 nucleotides are TGTGCCAGCAGTTACCGTCTAGCGGGAGCGAAGGATGAGCAGTTCTTC.

The chain carries TRBV6-2 or TRBV6-3 and TRBJ2-1; 13 bases line up with TRBD2. The CDR3 totals 16 residues. Germline CDR1 MNHEY, CDR2 SVGEGT. Trimming cost V 6 bases and J 7 bases; bases outside gene matches: 9. The CDR3 loop is CASSPGLAGAWNEQFF. CDR3 in DNA: TGTGCCAGCAGCCCTGGACTAGCGGGAGCGTGGAATGAGCAGTTCTTC.

CDR3 protein: CASSIYRGLSNQPQHF. The CDR3 bases are TGTGCCAGCAGCATTTACAGGGGGCTGAGCAATCAGCCCCAGCATTTT. V gene TRBV5-6 combines with J gene TRBJ1-5; TRBD1 aligns across 9 bases. Losses at the gene ends were 4 bases for V and 1 base for J; bases not matched to a gene: 6. Germline CDR1 and CDR2: SGHDT and YYEEEE. The CDR3 extends over 16 amino acids.

This chain joins TRBV7-9 and TRBJ1-3; 7 bases align to TRBD1. CDR3 length: 16 residues. The germline V gene has CDR1 SEHNR and CDR2 FQNEAQ (reference sequence). V was clipped by 5 bases and J by 3 bases; unmatched bases: 10. Here the CDR3 DNA reads TGTGCCAGCAGCCGACAGGGCGGCATGGTTGGAAACACCATATATTTT. Its protein is CASSRQGGMVGNTIYF. The variable domain in full, with the rest retrieved from reference TRBV7-9 and TRBJ1-3, is DTGVSQNPRHKITKRGQNVTFRCDPISEHNRLYWYRQTLGQGPEFLTYFQNEAQLEKSRLLSDRFSAERPKGSFSTLEIQRTEQGDSAMYLCASSRQGGMVGNTIYFGEGSWLTVV.

The chain joins TRBV5-4 to TRBJ2-1; 8 bases match TRBD2. CDR3 size: 14 residues. The ends lost 1 base at V and 7 bases at J; junction bases unmatched: 4. The germline V gene has CDR1 SGHNT and CDR2 YYREEE (reference sequence). The CDR3: CASSLQAGANEQFF. The DNA of the CDR3 is TGTGCCAGCAGCTTGCAAGCGGGAGCGAATGAGCAGTTCTTC.

The V call is TRBV15, the J call TRBJ2-5, with D possibly being TRBD2 (6 bases). V was pared by 1 base and J by 2 bases, with 11 bases between. The length of the CDR3 is 15 residues. From germline, CDR1 is LNHNV and CDR2 YYDKDF (reference sequence). CDR3 sequence: CATSRVVSGQETQYF. In DNA form, the CDR3 reads TGTGCCACCAGCAGAGTGGTTAGCGGACAAGAGACCCAGTACTTC.

This chain connects TRBV6-5 to TRBJ1-4; 7 bases line up with TRBD1. With 7 bases clipped from V and 6 bases from J, the junction kept 5 bases outside the gene matches. From germline, CDR1 is MNHEY and CDR2 SVGAGI. The CDR3 sequence is 13 residues long. As DNA, the CDR3 is TGTGCCAGCACCTCGGACAGGCATGAAAAACTGTTTTTT. It yields the protein CASTSDRHEKLFF.

This chain links TRBV2 with TRBJ2-7, with 8 bases lining up with TRBD2. The CDR3 runs 13 residues. Trimming cost V 7 bases and J 7 bases; bases outside gene matches: 9. From germline, CDR1 is SNHLY and CDR2 FYNNEI. The CDR3 DNA reads TGTGCCAGCAAAGCAAGCGGGAGCGGAGAGCAGTACTTC. It codes for CASKASGSGEQYF. Drawing the rest from reference TRBV2 and TRBJ2-7, the complete variable domain is EPEVTQTPSHQVTQMGQEVILRCVPISNHLYFYWYRQILGQKVEFLVSFYNNEISEKSEIFDDQFSVERPDGSNFTLKIRSTKLEDSAMYFCASKASGSGEQYFGPGTRLTVT.

V usage is TRBV4-3 and J usage is TRBJ1-1, with unresolved D. Germline V gene lookup returns CDR1 LGHNA and CDR2 YSLEER. Trimming shortened V by 0 bases and J by 1 base, and 15 bases separated the two germline ends. CDR3 length: 17 amino acids. The CDR3 loop reads CASSQELSPQQNTEAFF. In DNA, the CDR3 is TGCGCCAGCAGCCAAGAATTGTCCCCGCAACAGAACACTGAAGCTTTCTTT.

This clone was seen only a few times. This sequence joins TRBV10-2 and TRBJ2-7; D might be TRBD2 (6 bases). V gave up 6 bases and J gave up 6 bases, with 15 bases separating them. This CDR3 comprises 13 residues. Looked up from germline, CDR1 is WSHSY and CDR2 is SAAADI. The CDR3 coding sequence is TGCGCCAGCAGGGGAGGTGGTCTGTTCGAGCAGTACTTC. Amino acids: CASRGGGLFEQYF.